Listed below are T cell receptor beta chains from one sample, sequenced in a study of cytomegalovirus exposure and HLA in healthy donors. Generated by immunoSEQ multiplex PCR, the TCRdb table keeps only in-frame clones and is missing some. The sample records 200,000 to 250,000 clones, around four fifths being singletons. Source material: PBMCs. The receptors originated from a boy younger than 18 in good health and CMV-seronegative. CDR3s include the opening cysteine and the closing phenylalanine or tryptophan. The D gene is left open where the match is weak. Size tells how often a clone was seen (once, few, many) or the class of an expanded clone, and some rows leave it out.

j_call: TRBJ1-1
d_call: -
clone_size: -
v_call: TRBV18
cdr3_nt: TGTGCCAGCTCCCCTAGGTTGAACACTGAAGCTTTCTTT
cdr3_aa: CASSPRLNTEAFF

j_call: TRBJ2-7
d_call: -
clone_size: -
v_call: TRBV7-6
cdr3_nt: TGTGCCAGCAGCTTTAGCGTCGGGACAACGGCCTACGAGCAGTACTTC
cdr3_aa: CASSFSVGTTAYEQYF

j_call: TRBJ1-1
d_call: -
clone_size: -
v_call: TRBV5-1
cdr3_nt: TGCGCCAGCAGCCGGACAAGGGGAGGTCGCACTGAAGCTTTCTTT
cdr3_aa: CASSRTRGGRTEAFF

j_call: TRBJ1-2
d_call: -
clone_size: -
v_call: TRBV9
cdr3_nt: TGTGCCAGCAGCGTAGTTGGAGGGGTAAACTACACCTTC
cdr3_aa: CASSVVGGVNYTF

j_call: TRBJ2-1
d_call: -
clone_size: -
v_call: TRBV7-9
cdr3_nt: TGTGCCAGCAGCCCGCCTGGGGGGTCCTACAATGAGCAGTTCTTC
cdr3_aa: CASSPPGGSYNEQFF

j_call: TRBJ2-1
d_call: TRBD2
clone_size: once
v_call: TRBV5-1
cdr3_nt: TGCGCCAGCAGACAAGGACATGGGGGGGATGAGCAGTTCTTC
cdr3_aa: CASRQGHGGDEQFF

j_call: TRBJ2-2
d_call: -
clone_size: -
v_call: TRBV2
cdr3_nt: TGTGCCAGCAGCTACGAAACAGGACCGAACACCGGGGAGCTGTTTTTT
cdr3_aa: CASSYETGPNTGELFF

j_call: TRBJ1-5
d_call: -
clone_size: -
v_call: TRBV19
cdr3_nt: TGTGCCACCGGCCACCGGGAGAGTCCACAGCCCCAGCATTTT
cdr3_aa: CATGHRESPQPQHF

j_call: TRBJ2-3
d_call: TRBD2
clone_size: -
v_call: TRBV19
cdr3_nt: TGTGCCAGTAGTATCGAGCGGGGCCTCACAGATACGCAGTATTTT
cdr3_aa: CASSIERGLTDTQYF

j_call: TRBJ2-7
d_call: TRBD2
clone_size: -
v_call: TRBV7-2
cdr3_nt: TGTGCCAGCAGCTCACCGGGAGGGAGAGGGGACTACGAGCAGTACTTC
cdr3_aa: CASSSPGGRGDYEQYF

j_call: TRBJ2-7
d_call: TRBD1
clone_size: -
v_call: TRBV27
cdr3_nt: TGTGCCAGCAGTTTAGTACAGGGGATCCACGAGCAGTACTTC
cdr3_aa: CASSLVQGIHEQYF

j_call: TRBJ1-5
d_call: -
clone_size: -
v_call: TRBV28
cdr3_nt: TGTGCCAGCAGTTTTCTTCAGCCCCAGCATTTT
cdr3_aa: CASSFLQPQHF

j_call: TRBJ1-2
d_call: -
clone_size: -
v_call: TRBV29-1
cdr3_nt: TGCAGCGTTGAAGACTTTACAGGGTACAGCTATGGCTACACCTTC
cdr3_aa: CSVEDFTGYSYGYTF

j_call: TRBJ2-7
d_call: TRBD2
clone_size: -
v_call: TRBV6-1
cdr3_nt: TGTGCCAGCAGTTGGACTAGCGGACAAAACTACGAGCAGTACTTC
cdr3_aa: CASSWTSGQNYEQYF

j_call: TRBJ2-5
d_call: -
clone_size: -
v_call: TRBV5-1
cdr3_nt: TGCGCCAGCAGCTTGGCCGACCCGGAGGAGACCCAGTACTTC
cdr3_aa: CASSLADPEETQYF

j_call: TRBJ1-4
d_call: TRBD1
clone_size: -
v_call: TRBV15
cdr3_nt: TGTGCCACCAGCAGAGACAGGGGGACTAATGAAAAACTGTTTTTT
cdr3_aa: CATSRDRGTNEKLFF

j_call: TRBJ2-5
d_call: -
clone_size: -
v_call: TRBV30
cdr3_nt: TGTGCCTGGGGCCGAGGTGGGGAGACCCAGTACTTC
cdr3_aa: CAWGRGGETQYF

j_call: TRBJ2-5
d_call: TRBD1
clone_size: -
v_call: TRBV5-6
cdr3_nt: TGTGCCAGCAGCCCCCCGACAGGGATTAAAGAGACCCAGTACTTC
cdr3_aa: CASSPPTGIKETQYF

j_call: TRBJ1-2
d_call: -
clone_size: -
v_call: TRBV5-1
cdr3_nt: TGCGCCAGCAGCTTGGGTTGGGAGAATAACTATGGCTACACCTTC
cdr3_aa: CASSLGWENNYGYTF

j_call: TRBJ1-3
d_call: -
clone_size: -
v_call: TRBV29-1
cdr3_nt: TGCAGCGTTGGACAGCCGTCCCCCTCTGGAAACACCATATATTTT
cdr3_aa: CSVGQPSPSGNTIYF

j_call: TRBJ1-1
d_call: -
clone_size: once
v_call: TRBV2
cdr3_nt: TGTGCCGGCCTTCACGAACAGGGCCCTATTGGGAACACTGAAGCTTTCTTT
cdr3_aa: CAGLHEQGPIGNTEAFF

j_call: TRBJ2-7
d_call: TRBD2
clone_size: few
v_call: TRBV5-4
cdr3_nt: TGTGCCAGCAGCCAGAGTAGCGGGCCCTACGAGCAGTACTTC
cdr3_aa: CASSQSSGPYEQYF

j_call: TRBJ2-3
d_call: -
clone_size: -
v_call: TRBV7-2
cdr3_nt: TGTGCCAGCAGCCCACAGAGCACAGATACGCAGTATTTT
cdr3_aa: CASSPQSTDTQYF

j_call: TRBJ1-6
d_call: -
clone_size: -
v_call: TRBV10-2
cdr3_nt: TGCGCCAGCAGTGAAGCTTCCGGGAGACACCTCTCGAATTCACCCCTCCACTTT
cdr3_aa: CASSEASGRHLSNSPLHF

j_call: TRBJ1-2
d_call: TRBD1
clone_size: few
v_call: TRBV30
cdr3_nt: TGTGCCTGGGGGGACAGGGTTCGCGGCTACACCTTC
cdr3_aa: CAWGDRVRGYTF

j_call: TRBJ2-1
d_call: TRBD1
clone_size: -
v_call: TRBV9
cdr3_nt: TGTGCCAGCAGCGTGAGACAGGGAAATGAGCAGTTCTTC
cdr3_aa: CASSVRQGNEQFF

j_call: TRBJ1-4
d_call: TRBD1
clone_size: -
v_call: TRBV5-6
cdr3_nt: TGTGCCAGCAGCTTCAACCCCGGGACAGAGAATGAAAAACTGTTTTTT
cdr3_aa: CASSFNPGTENEKLFF

j_call: TRBJ1-3
d_call: -
clone_size: -
v_call: TRBV15
cdr3_nt: TGTGCCACCAGCTTGTACAGGGAGTCTGGAAACACCATATATTTT
cdr3_aa: CATSLYRESGNTIYF

j_call: TRBJ1-2
d_call: -
clone_size: -
v_call: TRBV6-5
cdr3_nt: TGTGCCAGCAGTTACGGGCATTCGGCAACCTATGGCTACACCTTC
cdr3_aa: CASSYGHSATYGYTF

j_call: TRBJ2-5
d_call: TRBD2
clone_size: -
v_call: TRBV5-6
cdr3_nt: TGTGCCAGCAGCTTAAGGGCTAGCGGTAGGGAGACCCAGTACTTC
cdr3_aa: CASSLRASGRETQYF

j_call: TRBJ1-1
d_call: TRBD1
clone_size: -
v_call: TRBV30
cdr3_nt: TGTGCCTGGAGTGGCGGGACAGGTTGGAGGGACACTGAAGCTTTCTTT
cdr3_aa: CAWSGGTGWRDTEAFF

j_call: TRBJ1-1
d_call: -
clone_size: -
v_call: TRBV12-5
cdr3_nt: TGTGCTAGTGGTTTGGTAAGCTCTGAAGCTTTCTTT
cdr3_aa: CASGLVSSEAFF

j_call: TRBJ2-5
d_call: TRBD1
clone_size: -
v_call: TRBV6-5
cdr3_nt: TGTGCCAGCAGCCCCCGGGACAGCCAAGAGACCCAGTACTTC
cdr3_aa: CASSPRDSQETQYF

j_call: TRBJ1-1
d_call: TRBD1
clone_size: -
v_call: TRBV4-2
cdr3_nt: TGTGCCAGCAGCCGAACCGGGACAGGGGCCCCTTATGGGAGGAACACTGAAGCTTTCTTT
cdr3_aa: CASSRTGTGAPYGRNTEAFF

j_call: TRBJ1-1
d_call: -
clone_size: -
v_call: TRBV6-6
cdr3_nt: TGTGCCAGCAACGATCTGACTCGCACTGAAGCTTTCTTT
cdr3_aa: CASNDLTRTEAFF

j_call: TRBJ2-7
d_call: -
clone_size: -
v_call: TRBV6-5
cdr3_nt: TGTGCCAGCAGTTATGCCCAGGGATACGAGCAGTACTTC
cdr3_aa: CASSYAQGYEQYF

j_call: TRBJ2-7
d_call: -
clone_size: -
v_call: TRBV7-9
cdr3_nt: TGTGCCAGCAGCCTGCAGGGGCGCGCATACGAGCAGTACTTC
cdr3_aa: CASSLQGRAYEQYF

j_call: TRBJ2-3
d_call: -
clone_size: -
v_call: TRBV7-8
cdr3_nt: TGTGCCAGCAGCGGCCCACTAGGATCGGATACGCAGTATTTT
cdr3_aa: CASSGPLGSDTQYF

j_call: TRBJ2-1
d_call: TRBD2
clone_size: -
v_call: TRBV5-4
cdr3_nt: TGTGCCAGCAGCTTGGGAGCCGGGGGGGCCGTGGATGAGCAGTTCTTC
cdr3_aa: CASSLGAGGAVDEQFF